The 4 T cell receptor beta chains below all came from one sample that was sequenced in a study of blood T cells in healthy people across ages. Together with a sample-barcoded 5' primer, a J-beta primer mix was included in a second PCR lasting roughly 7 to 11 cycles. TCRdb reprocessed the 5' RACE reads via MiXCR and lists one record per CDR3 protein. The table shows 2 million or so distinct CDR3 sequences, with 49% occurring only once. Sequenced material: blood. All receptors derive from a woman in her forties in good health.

CDR3 residues: CASSPNRAPTGEQFF. The CDR3 DNA reads as TGTGCCAGCAGCCCGAACAGGGCCCCTACGGGTGAGCAGTTCTTC. The J gene is TRBJ2-1, the V gene TRBV12-3 or TRBV12-4, with D perhaps TRBD1 (6 bases). V lost 6 bases and J lost 9, with 21 bases in between. This CDR3 comprises 15 residues.

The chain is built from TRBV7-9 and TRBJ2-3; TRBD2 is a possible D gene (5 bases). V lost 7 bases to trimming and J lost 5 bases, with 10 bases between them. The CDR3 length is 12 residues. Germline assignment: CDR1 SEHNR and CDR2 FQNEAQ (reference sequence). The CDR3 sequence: CASNPEGDTQYF. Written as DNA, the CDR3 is TGTGCCAGCAACCCCGAGGGAGATACGCAGTATTTT. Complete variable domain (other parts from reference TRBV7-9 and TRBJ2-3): DTGVSQNPRHKITKRGQNVTFRCDPISEHNRLYWYRQTLGQGPEFLTYFQNEAQLEKSRLLSDRFSAERPKGSFSTLEIQRTEQGDSAMYLCASNPEGDTQYFGPGTRLTVL.

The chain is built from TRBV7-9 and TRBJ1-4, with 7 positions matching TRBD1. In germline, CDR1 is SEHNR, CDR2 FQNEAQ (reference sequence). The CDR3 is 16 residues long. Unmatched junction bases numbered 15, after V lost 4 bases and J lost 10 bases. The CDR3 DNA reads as TGTGCCAGCAGCTACCGACAGGGCACTAAATTGGGAAAACTGTTTTTT. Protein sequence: CASSYRQGTKLGKLFF.

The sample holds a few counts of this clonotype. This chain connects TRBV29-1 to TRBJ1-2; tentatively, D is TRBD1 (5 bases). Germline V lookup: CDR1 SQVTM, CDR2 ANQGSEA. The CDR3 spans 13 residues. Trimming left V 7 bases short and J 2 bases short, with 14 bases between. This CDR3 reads CSGDSGGNYGYTF. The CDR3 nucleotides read TGCAGCGGCGACAGTGGCGGGAACTATGGCTACACCTTC.